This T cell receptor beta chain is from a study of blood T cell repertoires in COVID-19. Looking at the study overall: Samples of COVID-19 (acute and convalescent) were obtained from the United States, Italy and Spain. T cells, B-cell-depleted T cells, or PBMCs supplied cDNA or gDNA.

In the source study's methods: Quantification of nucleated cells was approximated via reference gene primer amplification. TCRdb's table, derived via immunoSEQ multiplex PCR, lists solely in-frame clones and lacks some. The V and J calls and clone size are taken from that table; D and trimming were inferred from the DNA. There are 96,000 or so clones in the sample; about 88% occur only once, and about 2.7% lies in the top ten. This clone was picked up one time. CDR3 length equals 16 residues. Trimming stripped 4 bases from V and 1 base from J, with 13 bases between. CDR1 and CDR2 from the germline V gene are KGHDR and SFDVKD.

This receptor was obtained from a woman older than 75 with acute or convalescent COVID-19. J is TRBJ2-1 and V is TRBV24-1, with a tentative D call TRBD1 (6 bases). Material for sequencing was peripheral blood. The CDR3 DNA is TGTGCCACCAGTGACCTGGGGGCAAGGTCCTACAATGAGCAGTTCTTC. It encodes CATSDLGARSYNEQFF.